Listed below are T cell receptor beta chains from one sample, sequenced in a study of cytotoxic CD8 clonotypes in ibrutinib-treated CLL. Using immunoSEQ multiplex PCR, the repertoire was profiled, and TCRdb retains in-frame clones only, with some absent. The table includes about 310,000 clones, more than 65% detected once. The specimen was PBMCs, collected before ibrutinib treatment. These TCRs come from a human donor with chronic lymphocytic leukemia. The CDR3 runs from the conserved cysteine through the conserved F or W. A D gene is named only where the DNA matches it firmly. Clone size, where shown, is once, few, many, or a class for clones that have expanded.

>once|NA|TRBJ2-1|TRBV12-1
TGTGCCAGCAGCCCCATCCGGGACATAAAAGACCACAATGAGCAGTTCTTC
CASSPIRDIKDHNEQFF
>NA|NA|TRBJ1-2|TRBV5-4
TGTGCCAGCAGCTTTATAACAGGGAGAGCTAACTATGGCTACACCTTC
CASSFITGRANYGYTF
>NA|NA|TRBJ2-3|TRBV7-2
TGTGCCAGCAGAGCTAGCGACCACACAGATACGCAGTATTTT
CASRASDHTDTQYF
>once|NA|TRBJ2-1|TRBV5-6
TGTGCCAGCAGCTTGGTCCGGAGTGGGCAGTTCTTC
CASSLVRSGQFF
>NA|TRBD1|TRBJ1-1|TRBV6-5
TGTGCCAGCAGTAGGGGACAGGACCACACTGAAGCTTTCTTT
CASSRGQDHTEAFF
>once|TRBD2|TRBJ2-1|TRBV30
TGTGCCTGGAAGGTAGCGGGAGTTAGTGAGCAGTTCTTC
CAWKVAGVSEQFF
>NA|NA|TRBJ2-1|TRBV7-8
TGTGCCAGCAGCTTAGTGACCGACAATGAGCAGTTCTTC
CASSLVTDNEQFF
>NA|TRBD2|TRBJ2-2|TRBV28
TGTGCCAGCAGTTTTCACTCCGGACTAGCGGGAGGGCCTTACACCGGGGAGCTGTTTTTT
CASSFHSGLAGGPYTGELFF
>NA|TRBD1|TRBJ2-7|TRBV5-4
TGTGCCAGCAGCATGGGACAGGGAGACGAGCAGTACTTC
CASSMGQGDEQYF
>NA|NA|TRBJ1-4|TRBV2
TGTGCCAGCAGTGAACAGGCGACTAATGAAAAACTGTTTTTT
CASSEQATNEKLFF
>NA|TRBD2|TRBJ2-1|TRBV7-9
TGTGCCAGCAGCACCCGACTAGCGGGAGGGCCGCGCTCCTACAATGAGCAGTTCTTC
CASSTRLAGGPRSYNEQFF
>NA|NA|TRBJ1-2|TRBV6-5
TGTGCCAGCAGTCGGACGCTCACTAACTATGGCTACACCTTC
CASSRTLTNYGYTF
>NA|TRBD2|TRBJ2-1|TRBV5-1
TGCGCCAGCAGCTTGGACGGGAGGTTAAACAATGAGCAGTTCTTC
CASSLDGRLNNEQFF
>few|NA|TRBJ2-3|TRBV19
TGTGCCAGTAGTATAGGGGCGGGGGCCACAGATACGCAGTATTTT
CASSIGAGATDTQYF
>NA|NA|TRBJ1-1|TRBV19
TGTGCCAGTAGTTTCCGGGGGTCTGACACTGAAGCTTTCTTT
CASSFRGSDTEAFF
>few|NA|TRBJ1-2|TRBV18
TGTGCCAGCTCACCGTTGACAGGTCCTGGCTACACCTTC
CASSPLTGPGYTF
>NA|NA|TRBJ1-1|TRBV11-2
TGTGCCAGCAGCTTCCCCCAGGACACTGAAGCTTTCTTT
CASSFPQDTEAFF
>NA|NA|TRBJ2-1|TRBV28
TGTGCCAGCAGTTTGATTCAAGTTCACAATGAGCAGTTCTTC
CASSLIQVHNEQFF
>NA|NA|TRBJ2-2|TRBV7-3
TGTGCCAGCAGCTTTGACCCGGGAGTGGGCACCGGGGAGCTGTTTTTT
CASSFDPGVGTGELFF
>NA|TRBD1|TRBJ2-1|TRBV28
TGTGCCAGCAGCCGGGACAGGGATTACAATGAGCAGTTCTTC
CASSRDRDYNEQFF
>NA|NA|TRBJ2-7|TRBV5-1
TGCGCCAGCAGCCCAGCTAGCTTTTCGGACTACGAGCAGTACTTC
CASSPASFSDYEQYF
>NA|TRBD1|TRBJ2-2|TRBV11-3
TGTGCCAGCAGCCAGCGGACAGGGTTCGGGGAGCTGTTTTTT
CASSQRTGFGELFF
>NA|TRBD2|TRBJ2-7|TRBV27
TGTGCCAGCAGTTTACTAGCGGGCTACTACGAGCAGTACTTC
CASSLLAGYYEQYF
>NA|TRBD1|TRBJ2-3|TRBV6-4
TGTGCCAGCAGTAGACAGGGGTCCCTCGTAGATACGCAGTATTTT
CASSRQGSLVDTQYF
>NA|TRBD1|TRBJ1-2|TRBV18
TGTGCCAGCTCCTTCGGGACAGACTATGGCTACACCTTC
CASSFGTDYGYTF
>NA|NA|TRBJ2-1|TRBV19
TGTGCCAGTAGTCCCTTGATGTACTCCTACAATGAGCAGTTCTTC
CASSPLMYSYNEQFF
>NA|NA|TRBJ2-7|TRBV5-4
TGTGCCAGCAGCTTTGGACCAGTTCGGTACGAGCAGTACTTC
CASSFGPVRYEQYF
>many|NA|TRBJ2-5|TRBV15
TGTGCCACCAGCAGAGATGGTACAGAAGAGACCCAGTACTTC
CATSRDGTEETQYF
>once|NA|TRBJ2-7|TRBV7-2
TGTGCCAGCAGCCCAACCATTCTAGCGACCTCCTACGAGCAGTACTTC
CASSPTILATSYEQYF